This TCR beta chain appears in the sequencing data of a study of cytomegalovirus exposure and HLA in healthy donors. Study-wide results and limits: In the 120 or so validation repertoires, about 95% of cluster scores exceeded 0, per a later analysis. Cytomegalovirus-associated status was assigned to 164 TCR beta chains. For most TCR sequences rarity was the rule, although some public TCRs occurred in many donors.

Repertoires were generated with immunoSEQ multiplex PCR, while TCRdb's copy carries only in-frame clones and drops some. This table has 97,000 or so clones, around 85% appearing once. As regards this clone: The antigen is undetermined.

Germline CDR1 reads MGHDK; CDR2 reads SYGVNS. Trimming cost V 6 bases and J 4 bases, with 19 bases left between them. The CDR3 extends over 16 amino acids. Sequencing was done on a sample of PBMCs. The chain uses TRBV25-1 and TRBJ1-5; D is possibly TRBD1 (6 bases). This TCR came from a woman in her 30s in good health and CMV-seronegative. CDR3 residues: CASSGGGLRTNQPQHF. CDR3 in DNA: TGTGCCAGCAGCGGGGGGGGCCTCCGAACAAATCAGCCCCAGCATTTT.